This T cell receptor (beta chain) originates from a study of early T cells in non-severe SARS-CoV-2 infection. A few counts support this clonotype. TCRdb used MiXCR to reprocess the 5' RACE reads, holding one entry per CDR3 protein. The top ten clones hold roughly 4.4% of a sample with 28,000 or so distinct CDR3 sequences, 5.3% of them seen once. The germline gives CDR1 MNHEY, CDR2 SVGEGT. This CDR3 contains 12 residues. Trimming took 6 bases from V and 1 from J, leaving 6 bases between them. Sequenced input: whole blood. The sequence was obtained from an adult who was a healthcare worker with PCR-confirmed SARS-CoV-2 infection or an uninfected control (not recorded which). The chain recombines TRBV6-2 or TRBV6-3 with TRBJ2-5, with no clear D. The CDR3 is CASSSRQETQYF. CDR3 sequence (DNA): TGTGCCAGCAGCAGCCGCCAAGAGACCCAGTACTTC.